A selection of T cell receptor beta chains follows, all from one sample in a study of blood T cell repertoires in COVID-19. TCRdb's table, derived via immunoSEQ multiplex PCR, lists solely in-frame clones and lacks some. The data show 300,000 to 350,000 clones, approximately 90% seen once. Specimen: peripheral blood. The receptors originated from a man aged 25-40 years with COVID-19, enrolled during active disease. Each CDR3 is given with its conserved first and last residue. D genes are given only for firm matches. Part of the rows lack a size; the others show once, few, many or a class for expanded clones.

d_gene	v_gene	j_gene	abundance	CDR3nt	CDR3aa
-	TRBV9	TRBJ1-3	-	TGTGCCAGTTCGACAGGCTACTCTGGAAACACCATATATTTT	CASSTGYSGNTIYF
TRBD1	TRBV25-1	TRBJ1-4	once	TGTGCCAGCAGCCCGACAGGGGGCGAGGGTAATGAAAAACTGTTTTTT	CASSPTGGEGNEKLFF
TRBD1	TRBV7-2	TRBJ1-5	-	TGTGCCAGCAGCTTAAAGACAGGGGGGTATCAGCCCCAGCATTTT	CASSLKTGGYQPQHF
TRBD1	TRBV27	TRBJ1-6	once	TGTGCCAGCAGTTTTGGGACAGGCAATTCACCCCTCCACTTT	CASSFGTGNSPLHF
TRBD1	TRBV30	TRBJ2-7	few	TGTGCCTGGAGGGTGTCGGGGACAGCGAGGTCAACCTACGAGCAGTACTTC	CAWRVSGTARSTYEQYF
-	TRBV28	TRBJ2-7	many	TGTGCCAGCAGTTTGCAAGCCAAATCCTACGAGCAGTACTTC	CASSLQAKSYEQYF
TRBD1	TRBV7-9	TRBJ1-1	once	TGTGCCAGCAGGACTACAGGGGGCACTGAAGCTTTCTTT	CASRTTGGTEAFF
TRBD1	TRBV4-3	TRBJ2-7	-	TGCGCCAGCAGCCAAGAAGAGGGGGCTAATTACGAGCAGTACTTC	CASSQEEGANYEQYF
TRBD2	TRBV7-3	TRBJ2-1	-	TGTGCCAGCAGCTCCGCCCGGGTAGCGGGGTCAGGCTCCTACAATGAGCAGTTCTTC	CASSSARVAGSGSYNEQFF
TRBD1	TRBV3-1/TRBV3-2	TRBJ2-3	-	TGTGCCAGCAGCCAAGATTCGGGACAGGCAGATACGCAGTATTTT	CASSQDSGQADTQYF
-	TRBV6-5	TRBJ2-7	-	TGTGCCAGCAGTTACGAGGGGGTCGAAGACTACGAGCAGTACTTC	CASSYEGVEDYEQYF
TRBD1	TRBV6-1	TRBJ2-5	-	TGTGCCAGCCACCCGGGACAGGGGAAGGCAGAGACCCAGTACTTC	CASHPGQGKAETQYF
-	TRBV28	TRBJ1-3	-	TGTGCCAGCAGTTTTTATCTAGGGAGGGTAGCTGGAAACACCATATATTTT	CASSFYLGRVAGNTIYF
TRBD1	TRBV6-5	TRBJ1-4	-	TGTGCCAGCAGTTTCGGCACAGGGGTGGGGGAAAAACTGTTTTTT	CASSFGTGVGEKLFF